The next 31 T cell receptor beta chains were all read from a single sample in a study of CD8 T cells in ankylosing spondylitis (dated by TCRdb to the late 2010s). Library creation used 5' RACE. The listed sequencing device is Illumina HiSeq 2500. Starting from the raw public reads, TCRdb applied fastp trimming at Q25, assembled clones with MiXCR and retained in-frame beta chains. All rows with the same CDR3 protein become a single entry with the most common DNA and genes. The sample table records roughly 200,000 distinct CDR3 sequences; about 13% of these occur just once. The ten largest clones represent about 15% of the sample. Material for sequencing was blood, either unsorted or a sorted T cell fraction (not recorded which). The receptors were gathered from a male donor with ankylosing spondylitis or in good health (not recorded which).

A few counts support this clonotype. V and J are TRBV7-7 and TRBJ2-5; a possible D gene is TRBD1 (6 bases). Germline CDR1 is SSHAT and CDR2 is FNYEAQ (reference sequence). V shed 4 bases and J shed 2 bases, with 11 bases lying between them. The CDR3 totals 14 residues. CDR3 amino acids: CASSSGHLQETQYF. The DNA for the CDR3 is TGTGCCAGCAGCTCGGGACATTTACAAGAGACCCAGTACTTC. The entire variable domain, with the rest obtained from reference TRBV7-7 and TRBJ2-5, is as follows: GAGVSQSPRYKVTKRGQDVTLRCDPISSHATLYWYQQALGQGPEFLTYFNYEAQPDKSGLPSDRFSAERPEGSISTLTIQRTEQRDSAMYRCASSSGHLQETQYFGPGTRLLVL.

This clonotype has more than one count but fewer than ten. This chain joins TRBV7-9 and TRBJ2-7; a weak D match, TRBD2 (6 bases). The CDR3 runs to 10 residues. Per the germline V gene, CDR1 is SEHNR and CDR2 is FQNEAQ (reference sequence). Trimming stripped 10 bases from V and 6 bases from J, with 10 bases between. The DNA of the CDR3 is TGTGCCACGGGGGATGGCGAGCAGTACTTC. Translation: CATGDGEQYF.

Ten or more counts support this clonotype. The rearrangement uses TRBV15 and TRBJ2-4; D perhaps matches TRBD1 (5 bases). This CDR3 is built from 13 residues. Trimming cost V 6 bases and J 5 bases, with 11 bases left between them. Germline CDR1 is LNHNV and CDR2 is YYDKDF (reference sequence). For the CDR3, the DNA is TGTGCCACCAGAAGGACAAGTGAAAACATTCAGTACTTC. Its protein product is CATRRTSENIQYF.

This clonotype has a count of ten or more. V and J are TRBV7-9 and TRBJ1-1; D is possibly TRBD1 (5 bases). The CDR3 has 14 residues. CDR1 is SEHNR, CDR2 FQNEAQ, per germline (reference sequence). The V end was cut by 1 base, the J end by 4 bases, with 10 bases between. CDR3 sequence: CASSLVQGSTEAFF. The DNA for the CDR3 is TGTGCCAGCAGCTTAGTCCAGGGTTCCACTGAAGCTTTCTTT.

This chain links TRBV12-3 or TRBV12-4 with TRBJ1-2; D perhaps matches TRBD1 (6 bases). The CDR3 covers 15 residues. The V end was cut by 3 bases, the J end by 3 bases, with 14 bases between. The CDR3 sequence: CASSFSPDSYYGYTF. CDR3 coding DNA: TGTGCCAGCAGTTTTTCCCCGGACAGCTACTATGGCTACACCTTC.

The rearrangement joins TRBV2 to TRBJ2-1; D gene unclear. Germline-derived CDR1 and CDR2 are SNHLY and FYNNEI. The CDR3 contains 12 residues. V was pared by 4 bases and J by 7 bases, with 8 bases between. CDR3 amino acids: CASSVPVNEQFF. The CDR3 region has the DNA TGTGCCAGCAGTGTCCCCGTGAATGAGCAGTTCTTC. Full variable domain (rest looked up from reference TRBV2 and TRBJ2-1): EPEVTQTPSHQVTQMGQEVILRCVPISNHLYFYWYRQILGQKVEFLVSFYNNEISEKSEIFDDQFSVERPDGSNFTLKIRSTKLEDSAMYFCASSVPVNEQFFGPGTRLTVL.

This clonotype appeared many times. The rearrangement links TRBV2 to TRBJ1-2; D perhaps matches TRBD1 (5 bases). V lost 7 bases to trimming and J lost 3 bases, with 18 bases between them. The CDR3 extends over 15 amino acids. Germline V lookup: CDR1 SNHLY, CDR2 FYNNEI. CDR3 coding DNA: TGTGCCAGCATCCGAATACGGGGGGACGACTATGGCTACACCTTC. Its protein product is CASIRIRGDDYGYTF.

The chain links TRBV18 to TRBJ1-1, with a tentative D call TRBD1 (5 bases). Trimming took off 3 bases at V and 0 bases at J, with 11 bases between the two ends. This CDR3 has 15 amino acids. Germline CDR1 reads KGHSH; CDR2 reads LQKENI. The CDR3 here is CASSPPQGVNTEAFF. In DNA, the CDR3 is TGTGCCAGCTCACCGCCACAAGGGGTGAACACTGAAGCTTTCTTT.

V usage is TRBV4-1 and J usage is TRBJ2-7; no reliable D call. This CDR3 region has 13 residues. The germline gives CDR1 MGHRA, CDR2 YSYEKL. V was pared by 4 bases and J by 2 bases, with 9 bases between. CDR3 DNA sequence: TGCGCCAGCAGCCTTGCTGACGCCTACGAGCAGTACTTC. This gives the protein CASSLADAYEQYF.

The rearrangement links TRBV6-1 to TRBJ1-1, with a tentative D call TRBD1 (5 bases). Looked up from germline, CDR1 is MNHNS and CDR2 is SASEGT. The CDR3 contains 16 residues. V lost 6 bases and J lost 4, with 21 bases in between. DNA of the CDR3: TGTGCCAGCAGACCCACACGGGGGGGAAGGGGCACTGAAGCTTTCTTT. Its translation: CASRPTRGGRGTEAFF.

There are a few counts of this clonotype. The chain recombines TRBV5-6 with TRBJ2-5, with D tentatively TRBD2 (6 bases). The CDR3 totals 15 residues. Germline assignment: CDR1 SGHDT and CDR2 YYEEEE. V shed 4 bases and J shed 4 bases, with 17 bases lying between them. In DNA form, the CDR3 reads TGTGCCAGCAGCCTCGCGGAGGGTGTGGGAGAGACCCAGTACTTC. Encoded protein: CASSLAEGVGETQYF.

The V gene is TRBV7-9, the J gene TRBJ1-6; D ambiguous. The CDR3 extends over 12 amino acids. In germline, CDR1 is SEHNR, CDR2 FQNEAQ (reference sequence). With 5 bases removed from V and 10 bases from J, the gap between germline ends came to 9 bases. This CDR3 is CASSQPKSPLHF. The CDR3, as DNA: TGTGCCAGCAGCCAACCGAAATCACCCCTCCACTTT. Full variable domain (missing parts from reference TRBV7-9 and TRBJ1-6): DTGVSQNPRHKITKRGQNVTFRCDPISEHNRLYWYRQTLGQGPEFLTYFQNEAQLEKSRLLSDRFSAERPKGSFSTLEIQRTEQGDSAMYLCASSQPKSPLHFGNGTRLTVT.

This clonotype was recorded a few times. This chain connects TRBV9 to TRBJ2-1, with D perhaps assigned TRBD1 or TRBD2 (5 bases each). The V gene's germline CDR1 is SGDLS and CDR2 YYNGEE. CDR3 length equals 16 residues. Trimming removed 4 bases at V and 5 bases at J, with 19 bases between. DNA for the CDR3: TGTGCCAGCAGCTCACAACCCGGGACCACTCACAATGAGCAGTTCTTC. It translates to CASSSQPGTTHNEQFF.

The rearrangement joins TRBV20-1 to TRBJ1-1; TRBD1 aligns across 7 bases. The ends lost 3 bases at V and 0 bases at J; junction bases unmatched: 4. The CDR3 runs to 14 residues. Germline V gene sequence: CDR1 DFQATT, CDR2 SNEGSKA (reference sequence). This CDR3 reads CSARDRSLNTEAFF. Here the CDR3 DNA reads TGCAGTGCTAGGGACAGGTCGCTGAACACTGAAGCTTTCTTT.

The chain recombines TRBV4-2 with TRBJ2-7; a weak D match, TRBD2 (5 bases). CDR3 length: 14 residues. Germline lookup yields CDR1 LGHNA and CDR2 YNFKEQ. The germline V and J ends were trimmed by 2 bases and 5 bases, with 13 bases remaining between them. The CDR3 nucleotides read TGTGCCAGCAGCCAAAGCGGTGGCGTCGACGAGCAGTACTTC. Translating it yields CASSQSGGVDEQYF.

This clonotype was observed a few times. This chain uses TRBV20-1 with TRBJ2-2; D gene uncertain. The V gene's germline CDR1 is DFQATT and CDR2 SNEGSKA (reference sequence). Trimming pared 4 bases from V and 1 base from J, leaving 7 bases between. The CDR3 is 13 amino acids. The CDR3 reads CSATSLNTGELFF. In DNA form, the CDR3 reads TGCAGTGCTACCTCTTTGAACACCGGGGAGCTGTTTTTT.

In its sample, this clonotype was seen a few times. V gene TRBV19 combines with J gene TRBJ1-4; D is unresolved. The DNA end is a closer match to TRBJ2-2, so the J assignment may be wrong. This CDR3 has 12 amino acids. In germline, CDR1 is LNHDA, CDR2 SQIVND (reference sequence). The DNA for the CDR3 is TGTGCCAGTAGTATAGAAGGGCTGGAGCTGTTTTTT. Translation gives CASSIEGLELFF.

About this clonotype itself: The junction departs from germline at one end; a sequencing error may be responsible. The V gene is TRBV6-4, the J gene TRBJ2-3, with 8 bases lining up with TRBD2. The V gene's germline CDR1 is MRHNA and CDR2 SNTAGT. There are 15 residues in the CDR3. CDR3 sequence: CATSSGTRRTDTQYF. CDR3 DNA sequence: TGTGCCACCAGTAGCGGGACCCGCCGCACAGATACGCAGTATTTT.

This rearrangement joins TRBV3-1 to TRBJ1-1; D unclear. Germline V CDR1 and CDR2: LGHDT, YNNKEL (reference sequence). Trimming shortened V by 4 bases and J by 7 bases, and 16 bases separated the two germline ends. The CDR3 runs to 14 residues. The CDR3 DNA reads as TGTGCCAGCAGCCCCACACTTGGATATTTTGAAGCTTTCTTT. It yields the protein CASSPTLGYFEAFF.

J is TRBJ2-7 and V is TRBV24-1; TRBD1 might be the D (5 bases). Trimming removed 0 bases at V and 5 bases at J, with 10 bases between. The CDR3 covers 14 residues. The germline V gene encodes CDR1 KGHDR and CDR2 SFDVKD. For the CDR3, the DNA is TGTGCCACCAGTGATTTGGGACAAAAAAACGAGCAGTACTTC. Its translation: CATSDLGQKNEQYF.

This clonotype was observed a handful of times. The J gene is TRBJ2-1, the V gene TRBV7-9; D call uncertain. Germline V gene lookup returns CDR1 SEHNR and CDR2 FQNEAQ (reference sequence). The ends were cut back, 5 bases at V and 8 bases at J, with 16 bases in the middle. This CDR3 comprises 14 residues. CDR3 region: CASSEETISDEQFF. As DNA, the CDR3 is TGTGCCAGCAGCGAGGAAACAATAAGTGATGAGCAGTTCTTC.

In its sample, this clonotype was seen a few times. V gene TRBV3-1 combines with J gene TRBJ2-1, with a weak D call TRBD1 (5 bases). V was cut by 1 base and J by 0 bases, with 10 bases left in between. Germline CDR1 reads LGHDT; CDR2 reads YNNKEL (reference sequence). The CDR3 loop spans 16 amino acids. The CDR3: CASSQVSGISYNEQFF. The CDR3 DNA reads TGTGCCAGCAGCCAAGTTTCAGGGATCTCCTACAATGAGCAGTTCTTC.

This clonotype was picked up a small number of times. This rearrangement joins TRBV5-1 to TRBJ2-7; D may be TRBD1 (5 bases). Trimming removed 2 bases from V and 7 bases from J, with 16 bases in between. The CDR3 runs to 14 residues. CDR1 SGHRS and CDR2 YFSETQ come from the germline V gene. In nucleotides, the CDR3 is TGCGCCAGCAGCTTCTATGGGGCCGTCTGGGAGCAGTACTTC. It is translated as CASSFYGAVWEQYF.

This clonotype was seen only a few times. This chain links TRBV4-2 with TRBJ2-1; 14 bases match TRBD2. With 4 bases clipped from V and 2 bases from J, the junction kept 7 bases outside the gene matches. Germline lookup yields CDR1 LGHNA and CDR2 YNFKEQ. This CDR3 is built from 18 residues. In DNA form, the CDR3 reads TGTGCCAGCAGCCTCTCGACTAGCGGGAGGGGGACCTACAATGAGCAGTTCTTC. Encoded protein: CASSLSTSGRGTYNEQFF.

A few counts support this clonotype. The chain joins TRBV29-1 to TRBJ2-6, with no clear D. Germline values: CDR1 SQVTM, CDR2 ANQGSEA. The CDR3 is 15 residues long. Trimming stripped 1 base from V and 0 bases from J, with 7 bases between. This chain's CDR3 is CSVEAWVSGANVLTF. CDR3 coding DNA: TGCAGCGTTGAAGCTTGGGTCTCTGGGGCCAACGTCCTGACTTTC.

This clonotype has just a few counts. The chain employs TRBV29-1 and TRBJ2-7; a weak D match, TRBD2 (6 bases). Trimming took 2 bases from V and 4 from J, leaving 15 bases between them. From germline, CDR1 is SQVTM and CDR2 ANQGSEA. CDR3 size: 14 residues. The CDR3, as DNA: TGCAGCGTTGAACTCGCGGGAAAGGGGTACGAGCAGTACTTC. Translated: CSVELAGKGYEQYF.

This clonotype was seen more than once but under ten times. The chain is built from TRBV5-1 and TRBJ2-5, with D possibly TRBD2 on 7 matching bases. The CDR3 spans 15 residues. Germline V gene lookup returns CDR1 SGHRS and CDR2 YFSETQ. The germline V and J ends were trimmed by 6 bases and 5 bases, with 20 bases remaining between them. The CDR3 protein is CASTPGGRAGETQYF. Here the CDR3 DNA reads TGCGCCAGCACTCCCGGGGGGCGCGCTGGTGAGACCCAGTACTTC.

This clonotype has just a few counts. The chain has TRBV6-1 and TRBJ2-1, with TRBD2 matching 14 bases. The length of the CDR3 is 15 residues. J was trimmed by 10 bases and V by 2 bases; bases with no gene match: 4. Germline V gives CDR1 MNHNS, CDR2 SASEGT. CDR3 bases: TGTGCCAGCAGTGAACGGAGGACTAGCGGGGGGGAGCAGTTCTTC. Translation: CASSERRTSGGEQFF.

This clonotype was detected a few times. The rearrangement links TRBV28 to TRBJ1-2; D unresolved. Trimming shortened V by 3 bases and J by 4 bases, and 12 bases separated the two germline ends. This CDR3 region has 14 residues. The germline V gene encodes CDR1 MDHEN and CDR2 SYDVKM. The CDR3 coding sequence is TGTGCCAGCAGTTTCACCCTACGACCCTATGGCTACACCTTC. It specifies CASSFTLRPYGYTF.

This clonotype was counted only a few times. The V call is TRBV7-6, the J call TRBJ2-2; 10 bases agree with TRBD2. CDR3 length: 16 amino acids. CDR1 SGHVS and CDR2 FNYEAQ come from the germline V gene. V dropped 6 bases and J dropped 0; count of bases not matched to a gene: 4. The CDR3 coding sequence is TGTGCCAGCAGACCAGCGGGAGGGACGAACACCGGGGAGCTGTTTTTT. Translation gives CASRPAGGTNTGELFF.

This clonotype has just a few counts. The J gene is TRBJ2-7, the V gene TRBV27; TRBD2 matches at 7 bases. The ends lost 5 bases at V and 6 bases at J; junction bases unmatched: 10. Germline V lookup: CDR1 MNHEY, CDR2 SMNVEV (reference sequence). The CDR3 spans 14 residues. CDR3 in amino acids: CASSADWGGSEQYF. The CDR3 DNA reads TGTGCCAGCAGTGCCGACTGGGGGGGAAGCGAGCAGTACTTC.